One sample yielded the 20 T cell receptor beta chains listed below, sequenced in a study of OX40 agonist ivuxolimab in advanced cancers. TCRdb keeps only in-frame clones here, not all; method: immunoSEQ multiplex PCR. The profile shows about 60,000 clones, around 90% of them singletons. Sequencing was performed on CD4+ or CD8+ T cells sorted from blood, taken in a trial of the OX40 agonist ivuxolimab. The receptor set was obtained from an adult with an advanced solid tumor such as melanoma, head and neck, liver or kidney cancer.

The chain carries TRBV28 and TRBJ1-1, with D unclear. CDR1 and CDR2 (germline): MDHEN, SYDVKM. V was pared by 6 bases and J by 6 bases, with 20 bases between. The CDR3 length is 15 residues. The CDR3 DNA reads as TGTGCCAGCAGCCACGAAAAAGGGTCTAGGGCTGAAGCTTTCTTT. This codes for CASSHEKGSRAEAFF.

V gene TRBV30 combines with J gene TRBJ1-3, with D possibly being TRBD1 (5 bases). V was pared by 2 bases and J by 0 bases, with 14 bases between. CDR3 size: 16 residues. From germline, CDR1 is GTSNPN and CDR2 SVGIG (reference sequence). This CDR3 is CAWSPRAFISGNTIYF. The CDR3 DNA is TGTGCCTGGAGTCCCAGGGCCTTTATCTCTGGAAACACCATATATTTT.

The chain joins TRBV28 to TRBJ1-5, with a tentative D call TRBD1 (5 bases). The CDR3 length is 15 residues. CDR1 is MDHEN and CDR2 is SYDVKM in the germline V gene. The ends were cut back, 6 bases at V and 0 bases at J, with 12 bases in the middle. The CDR3 loop is CASSPGLRSNQPQHF. The CDR3 region has the DNA TGTGCCAGCAGCCCGGGACTCCGTAGCAATCAGCCCCAGCATTTT.

This clone was counted once. The chain employs TRBV29-1 and TRBJ2-3; perhaps TRBD2 as D (6 bases). The germline CDR1 and CDR2 sequences are SQVTM and ANQGSEA. This CDR3 is 12 amino acids long. With 8 bases removed from V and 0 bases from J, the gap between germline ends came to 9 bases. This CDR3 reads CSWGGSTDTQYF. The CDR3 DNA reads TGCAGCTGGGGAGGTAGCACAGATACGCAGTATTTT.

The chain's CDR3 is CASSIVGANQPQHF. The CDR3 coding sequence is TGTGCCAGTAGTATAGTTGGGGCGAATCAGCCCCAGCATTTT. The V call is TRBV19, the J call TRBJ1-5; possibly TRBD1 for D (5 bases). CDR3 length equals 14 residues. The V end was cut by 1 base, the J end by 4 bases, with 8 bases between. Germline CDR1 is LNHDA and CDR2 is SQIVND (reference sequence).

This clone has more than one count but fewer than ten. The V and J genes are TRBV28 and TRBJ2-7; 13 bases fit TRBD2. Per germline, CDR1 MDHEN and CDR2 SYDVKM. The ends lost 4 bases at V and 3 bases at J; junction bases unmatched: 3. The CDR3 is made up of 15 amino acids. The CDR3, as DNA: TGTGCCAGCAGTTCCGGGACTAGCGGGAACTACGAGCAGTACTTC. Protein: CASSSGTSGNYEQYF.

V and J are TRBV5-6 and TRBJ2-4, with 8 nucleotides matching TRBD1. Trimming took 4 bases from V and 6 from J; bases not matched to a gene: 9. Germline values: CDR1 SGHDT, CDR2 YYEEEE. This CDR3 is built from 15 residues. The CDR3 DNA reads as TGTGCCAGCAGCCTCCTACAGGGGGGATTAAACATTCAGTACTTC. Protein: CASSLLQGGLNIQYF.

The CDR3 coding sequence is TGTGCCAGCAGCCGGACAGGGAGTTGGAACGAGCAGTACTTC. Protein: CASSRTGSWNEQYF. V usage is TRBV2 and J usage is TRBJ2-7; 8 positions agree with TRBD1. J gave up 5 bases and V 6 bases, and 9 bases lay outside the gene matches. The germline gives CDR1 SNHLY, CDR2 FYNNEI. The length of the CDR3 is 14 residues. Filled out from reference TRBV2 and TRBJ2-7, the complete variable domain reads EPEVTQTPSHQVTQMGQEVILRCVPISNHLYFYWYRQILGQKVEFLVSFYNNEISEKSEIFDDQFSVERPDGSNFTLKIRSTKLEDSAMYFCASSRTGSWNEQYFGPGTRLTVT.

The rearrangement links TRBV18 to TRBJ2-7; 13 bases are a match to TRBD2. The CDR3 contains 17 residues. J was trimmed by 2 bases and V by 5 bases; bases with no gene match: 9. Germline V lookup: CDR1 KGHSH, CDR2 LQKENI. CDR3 nucleotides: TGTGCCAGCTCAGTACGACTAGCGGGAGGAGGGGCCTACGAGCAGTACTTC. Translating it yields CASSVRLAGGGAYEQYF. Full variable domain (remainder filled in from reference TRBV18 and TRBJ2-7): NAGVMQNPRHLVRRRGQEARLRCSPMKGHSHVYWYRQLPEEGLKFMVYLQKENIIDESGMPKERFSAEFPKEGPSILRIQQVVRGDSAAYFCASSVRLAGGGAYEQYFGPGTRLTVT.

This clone was observed a single time. This chain links TRBV5-4 with TRBJ2-1, with D unresolved. This CDR3 is built from 12 residues. Trimming stripped 0 bases from V and 6 bases from J, with 4 bases between. Per germline, CDR1 SGHNT and CDR2 YYREEE (reference sequence). The CDR3 nucleotides read TGTGCCAGCAGCTTGGACGGCAATGAGCAGTTCTTC. The encoded protein is CASSLDGNEQFF.

The J gene is TRBJ1-2, the V gene TRBV15, with D hard to call. Trimming stripped 0 bases from V and 7 bases from J, with 9 bases between. The CDR3 contains 13 residues. Looked up from germline, CDR1 is LNHNV and CDR2 is YYDKDF (reference sequence). CDR3 residues: CATSREPAPGYTF. The CDR3 DNA sequence: TGTGCCACCAGCAGAGAGCCAGCCCCTGGCTACACCTTC.

The J gene is TRBJ1-2, the V gene TRBV5-1; weak D call: TRBD1 (5 bases). Germline V gene data show CDR1 as SGHRS and CDR2 as YFSETQ. Trimming left V 0 bases short and J 2 bases short, with 11 bases between. The CDR3 is 15 amino acids. The CDR3 here is CASSLEKRDNYGYTF. DNA for the CDR3: TGCGCCAGCAGCTTGGAGAAAAGGGACAACTATGGCTACACCTTC.

The gene calls are TRBV6-5 and TRBJ1-1, with D possibly TRBD1 on 5 matching bases. The V end was cut by 0 bases, the J end by 4 bases, with 6 bases between. Germline V CDR1 and CDR2: MNHEY, SVGAGI. There are 13 residues in the CDR3. The CDR3 DNA reads TGTGCCAGCAGTTACTCAGGGGCCACTGAAGCTTTCTTT. It translates to CASSYSGATEAFF.

This clone was detected only once. This rearrangement joins TRBV2 to TRBJ1-1; 8 nucleotides align to TRBD1. The V and J ends lost 4 bases and 3 bases, in that order; junction bases with no gene match: 4. There are 14 residues in the CDR3. Germline V gene sequence: CDR1 SNHLY, CDR2 FYNNEI. CDR3 region: CASSGQGRDTEAFF. CDR3 nucleotides: TGTGCCAGCAGTGGACAGGGGAGAGACACTGAAGCTTTCTTT. Full variable domain (remainder filled in from reference TRBV2 and TRBJ1-1): EPEVTQTPSHQVTQMGQEVILRCVPISNHLYFYWYRQILGQKVEFLVSFYNNEISEKSEIFDDQFSVERPDGSNFTLKIRSTKLEDSAMYFCASSGQGRDTEAFFGQGTRLTVV.

This clone appeared a few times. The chain joins TRBV10-3 to TRBJ1-5; the D gene is possibly TRBD1 (5 bases). Germline CDR1 reads ENHRY; CDR2 reads SYGVKD. The CDR3 is made up of 14 amino acids. Trimming removed 8 bases from V and 4 bases from J, with 15 bases in between. CDR3 amino acids: CAIGEGQGNQPQHF. CDR3 sequence (DNA): TGTGCCATCGGGGAGGGGCAGGGAAATCAGCCCCAGCATTTT.

Only one count was recorded for this clone. The rearrangement joins TRBV27 to TRBJ2-1; 14 bases are a match to TRBD2. Losses at the gene ends were 5 bases for V and 4 bases for J; bases not matched to a gene: 4. Germline V gene sequence: CDR1 MNHEY, CDR2 SMNVEV (reference sequence). The CDR3 has 16 residues. CDR3 amino acids: CASSKGLAGGYNEQFF. Here the CDR3 DNA reads TGTGCCAGCAGTAAAGGACTAGCGGGAGGATACAATGAGCAGTTCTTC.

The chain joins TRBV7-8 to TRBJ2-1, with TRBD2 identical over 7 bases. In germline, CDR1 is SGHVS, CDR2 FQNEAQ. Unmatched junction bases numbered 2, after V lost 3 bases and J lost 3 bases. This CDR3 is built from 14 residues. CDR3 in amino acids: CASSFAGDYNEQFF. As DNA, the CDR3 is TGTGCCAGCAGCTTTGCGGGAGACTACAATGAGCAGTTCTTC.

This chain joins TRBV6-1 and TRBJ2-7; 7 bases map to TRBD2. V shed 2 bases and J 6 bases; nucleotides not matched to a gene: 1. The CDR3 totals 12 residues. The V gene's germline CDR1 is MNHNS and CDR2 SASEGT. The CDR3 protein is CASSETGGEQYF. Written as DNA, the CDR3 is TGTGCCAGCAGTGAAACGGGGGGCGAGCAGTACTTC.

The V and J genes are TRBV19 and TRBJ2-3; D unclear. Germline lookup yields CDR1 LNHDA and CDR2 SQIVND (reference sequence). The CDR3 spans 14 residues. V was shortened by 8 bases and J by 1 base, with 13 bases between the two germline ends. The CDR3 DNA follows: TGTGCCAGTTCCTCAGACCCGGGCACAGATACGCAGTATTTT. Amino acids: CASSSDPGTDTQYF.

V usage is TRBV5-4 and J usage is TRBJ2-7; 7 nucleotides align to TRBD2. There are 14 residues in the CDR3. The J segment lost 1 base and the V segment lost 4 bases, leaving 5 bases of the junction unmatched. CDR1 is SGHNT, CDR2 YYREEE, per germline (reference sequence). The CDR3 protein is CASSRRGGSYEQYF. The CDR3 region has the DNA TGTGCCAGCAGCCGAAGGGGAGGGTCCTACGAGCAGTACTTC.